These 32 T cell receptor beta chains were sequenced from one sample in a study of blood T cell repertoires in COVID-19. Profiling relied on immunoSEQ multiplex PCR, and the TCRdb table lists in-frame clones only, not all of them. The sample holds roughly 250,000 clones, roughly 90% seen once. Input material: peripheral blood. The receptor source for this set is a man aged 25 to 45 with acute or convalescent COVID-19.

V is TRBV11-3 and J is TRBJ2-1; 9 positions match TRBD2. Trimming took 0 bases from V and 8 from J; bases not matched to a gene: 8. Germline V gene data show CDR1 as SGHNT and CDR2 as YENEEA. CDR3 size: 16 residues. The CDR3 region is CASSLDGAGGRDEQFF. CDR3 nucleotides: TGTGCCAGCAGCTTAGATGGAGCGGGGGGCCGAGATGAGCAGTTCTTC.

The chain uses TRBV6-5 and TRBJ2-4; TRBD2 matches at 7 bases. The junction had 8 bases not matched to a gene; V was cut back by 8 bases and J by 1 base. This CDR3 region has 15 residues. Germline lookup yields CDR1 MNHEY and CDR2 SVGAGI. This CDR3 reads CASGAAGVAKNIQYF. DNA for the CDR3: TGTGCCAGCGGGGCGGCGGGGGTGGCCAAAAACATTCAGTACTTC.

J is TRBJ1-2 and V is TRBV27, with D unclear. Germline V lookup: CDR1 MNHEY, CDR2 SMNVEV (reference sequence). V was pared by 0 bases and J by 0 bases, with 5 bases between. The CDR3 extends over 14 amino acids. This chain's CDR3 is CASSLSTANYGYTF. CDR3 DNA sequence: TGTGCCAGCAGTTTATCTACGGCTAACTATGGCTACACCTTC.

The chain joins TRBV27 to TRBJ1-1; no clear D gene. The V and J ends lost 0 bases and 3 bases respectively, with 14 bases between them. The CDR3 is 16 amino acids. Per germline, CDR1 MNHEY and CDR2 SMNVEV (reference sequence). The CDR3 sequence: CASSLSVMYRDTEAFF. The CDR3 DNA is TGTGCCAGCAGTTTATCAGTAATGTACCGGGACACTGAAGCTTTCTTT.

The chain couples TRBV28 to TRBJ2-3; maybe TRBD2 (6 bases). The CDR3 is 16 residues long. Per the germline V gene, CDR1 is MDHEN and CDR2 is SYDVKM. V dropped 6 bases and J dropped 1 base, with 17 bases sitting between them. The CDR3 reads CASRPGTGRGTDTQYF. Here the CDR3 DNA reads TGTGCCAGCAGACCCGGGACTGGACGGGGCACAGATACGCAGTATTTT.

The chain uses TRBV3-1 (or the pseudogene TRBV3-2) and TRBJ2-7; D call uncertain. This CDR3 spans 12 amino acids. Trimming removed 6 bases at V and 5 bases at J, with 11 bases between. Germline values: CDR1 LGHDT, CDR2 YNNKEL (reference sequence). The CDR3 reads CASSRVTHEQYF. In nucleotides, the CDR3 is TGTGCCAGCAGTCGCGTAACCCACGAGCAGTACTTC.

A single count supports this clone. The chain combines TRBV28 with TRBJ2-7; maybe TRBD2 (6 bases). The CDR3 totals 13 residues. Germline V gene data show CDR1 as MDHEN and CDR2 as SYDVKM. Deletions cut 6 bases from V and 5 bases from J, with 14 bases between. The CDR3 sequence is CASRTGTPDEQYF. The CDR3 DNA reads as TGTGCCAGCAGGACCGGGACTCCAGACGAGCAGTACTTC.

This clone was picked up a small number of times. This chain joins TRBV28 and TRBJ1-2; D is unresolved. Germline assignment: CDR1 MDHEN and CDR2 SYDVKM. The ends were cut back, 3 bases at V and 10 bases at J, with 9 bases in the middle. This CDR3 region has 11 residues. CDR3: CASSFSLDYTF. CDR3 coding DNA: TGTGCCAGCAGTTTTTCCCTAGACTACACCTTC.

In DNA form, the CDR3 reads TGTGCCAGCAGTCCAAGCCAGGGGAATGAAAAACTGTTTTTT. Protein sequence: CASSPSQGNEKLFF. V gene TRBV6-5 combines with J gene TRBJ1-4, with D tentatively TRBD1 (6 bases). V was cut by 5 bases and J by 5 bases, with 12 bases left in between. The CDR3 is 14 residues long. Per the germline V gene, CDR1 is MNHEY and CDR2 is SVGAGI.

The J gene is TRBJ2-1, the V gene TRBV4-1; 9 bases align to TRBD2. V lost 0 bases, J lost 7 bases, and 7 bases stayed unmatched. There are 16 residues in the CDR3. CDR1 and CDR2 (germline): MGHRA, YSYEKL. CDR3 loop: CASSQDATSGWNEQFF. The DNA of the CDR3 is TGCGCCAGCAGCCAAGATGCGACTAGCGGTTGGAATGAGCAGTTCTTC.

The chain combines TRBV6-6 with TRBJ1-1; 10 bases agree with TRBD1. V lost 5 bases, J lost 4 bases, and 4 bases stayed unmatched. The V gene's germline CDR1 is MNHNY and CDR2 SVGAGI (reference sequence). This CDR3 is built from 14 residues. The CDR3 region is CASSDRGLGTEAFF. The DNA of the CDR3 is TGTGCCAGCAGTGACAGGGGGCTCGGCACTGAAGCTTTCTTT.

The genes are TRBV2 and TRBJ1-1; the match to TRBD1 covers 8 bases. This CDR3 is 14 amino acids long. The J segment lost 1 base and the V segment lost 5 bases, leaving 3 bases of the junction unmatched. Germline V gives CDR1 SNHLY, CDR2 FYNNEI. DNA for the CDR3: TGTGCCAGCAGTTACAGGGGGAGGAACACTGAAGCTTTCTTT. Protein product: CASSYRGRNTEAFF.

J is TRBJ1-4 and V is TRBV18; no firm D call. The CDR3 runs 15 residues. V was cut by 5 bases and J by 4 bases, with 14 bases left in between. CDR1 KGHSH and CDR2 LQKENI come from the germline V gene. CDR3 DNA sequence: TGTGCCAGCTCAGCCAGCGGGATTATTAATGAAAAACTGTTTTTT. Its translation is CASSASGIINEKLFF.

For this clone: The identical CDR3 is also encoded by other nucleotide sequences in the sample. J is TRBJ2-5 and V is TRBV18; D is possibly TRBD1 (5 bases). Trimming took off 3 bases at V and 5 bases at J, with 13 bases between the two ends. Germline V gene sequence: CDR1 KGHSH, CDR2 LQKENI. CDR3 length equals 14 residues. The CDR3 nucleotides read TGTGCCAGCTCACCCCAGGGTCTTGGTGAGACCCAGTACTTC. Translated: CASSPQGLGETQYF.

The genes are TRBV28 and TRBJ2-1, with D possibly TRBD2 on 7 matching bases. CDR3 length: 14 amino acids. Germline V gives CDR1 MDHEN, CDR2 SYDVKM. Trimming took off 6 bases at V and 9 bases at J, with 18 bases between the two ends. CDR3 nucleotides: TGTGCCAGCAGGGGGGGGGCCAGGACTGTTGAGCAGTTCTTC. Encoded protein: CASRGGARTVEQFF.

This rearrangement joins TRBV5-4 to TRBJ2-1; perhaps TRBD1 as D (5 bases). CDR3 length: 14 residues. CDR1 and CDR2 from the germline V gene are SGHNT and YYREEE (reference sequence). V shed 1 base and J shed 9 bases, with 14 bases lying between them. CDR3 sequence reads: CASSLWSGNGEQFF. The CDR3 DNA follows: TGTGCCAGCAGCTTGTGGTCAGGGAACGGTGAGCAGTTCTTC.

The chain combines TRBV19 with TRBJ2-1; D is perhaps TRBD1 (5 bases). This CDR3 has 16 amino acids. V gave up 5 bases and J gave up 2 bases, with 16 bases separating them. Germline lookup yields CDR1 LNHDA and CDR2 SQIVND (reference sequence). The CDR3 here is CASSPSRQSPYNEQFF. Written as DNA, the CDR3 is TGTGCCAGTAGTCCGAGTAGACAGAGTCCCTACAATGAGCAGTTCTTC. Full variable domain (rest looked up from reference TRBV19 and TRBJ2-1): DGGITQSPKYLFRKEGQNVTLSCEQNLNHDAMYWYRQDPGQGLRLIYYSQIVNDFQKGDIAEGYSVSREKKESFPLTVTSAQKNPTAFYLCASSPSRQSPYNEQFFGPGTRLTVL.

The CDR3 is CAWSGQSDQPQHF. The CDR3, as DNA: TGTGCCTGGAGTGGACAGTCCGATCAGCCCCAGCATTTT. This chain joins TRBV30 and TRBJ1-5; D might be TRBD1 (5 bases). Trimming cost V 1 base and J 5 bases, with 9 bases left between them. CDR1 is GTSNPN, CDR2 SVGIG, per germline (reference sequence). This CDR3 contains 13 residues. The full variable domain, in which reference TRBV30 and TRBJ1-5 provide the parts outside the CDR3, is SQTIHQWPATLVQPVGSPLSLECTVEGTSNPNLYWYRQAAGRGLQLLFYSVGIGQISSEVPQNLSASRPQDRQFILSSKKLLLSDSGFYLCAWSGQSDQPQHFGDGTRLSIL.

This chain joins TRBV2 and TRBJ2-3; 8 bases line up with TRBD2. CDR1 is SNHLY, CDR2 FYNNEI, per germline. J was trimmed by 2 bases and V by 5 bases; bases with no gene match: 12. The length of the CDR3 is 17 residues. CDR3 region: CASSRNTGTSYTDTQYF. DNA for the CDR3: TGTGCCAGCAGTCGAAATACCGGGACTAGTTACACAGATACGCAGTATTTT.

V usage is TRBV4-1 and J usage is TRBJ2-5, with TRBD2 as a possible D gene (5 bases). The ends were cut back, 3 bases at V and 5 bases at J, with 22 bases in the middle. CDR1 MGHRA and CDR2 YSYEKL come from the germline V gene. The CDR3 length is 17 residues. CDR3 sequence: CASSHKIYSEVRETQYF. The CDR3 region has the DNA TGCGCCAGCAGCCACAAGATATATTCGGAGGTGAGGGAGACCCAGTACTTC.

As concerns this clone: The same CDR3 also results from other DNA sequences found in this sample. This sequence joins TRBV6-5 and TRBJ1-4; 10 bases line up with TRBD1. V dropped 5 bases and J dropped 7; count of bases not matched to a gene: 1. Per the germline V gene, CDR1 is MNHEY and CDR2 is SVGAGI. This CDR3 spans 13 amino acids. The CDR3 here is CASSRDRGEKLFF. The CDR3 region has the DNA TGTGCCAGCAGTAGGGACAGGGGTGAAAAACTGTTTTTT.

The gene calls are TRBV4-2 and TRBJ2-1, with 11 positions matching TRBD2. The CDR3 runs to 18 residues. CDR1 is LGHNA and CDR2 is YNFKEQ in the germline V gene. The V segment lost 1 base and the J segment 0 bases; nucleotides outside the gene matches: 5. The CDR3 loop is CASSQGGLAVSSYNEQFF. The CDR3 DNA reads TGTGCCAGCAGCCAAGGGGGACTAGCGGTTAGCTCCTACAATGAGCAGTTCTTC.

V gene TRBV7-9 combines with J gene TRBJ2-1; perhaps TRBD1 as D (5 bases). This CDR3 is 16 amino acids long. CDR1 is SEHNR and CDR2 is FQNEAQ in the germline V gene (reference sequence). V was pared by 0 bases and J by 2 bases, with 11 bases between. The CDR3 here is CASSLASRVPYNEQFF. In DNA form, the CDR3 reads TGTGCCAGCAGCTTAGCCAGCAGGGTCCCCTACAATGAGCAGTTCTTC. Combining the CDR3 with reference TRBV7-9 and TRBJ2-1 gives the whole variable domain DTGVSQNPRHKITKRGQNVTFRCDPISEHNRLYWYRQTLGQGPEFLTYFQNEAQLEKSRLLSDRFSAERPKGSFSTLEIQRTEQGDSAMYLCASSLASRVPYNEQFFGPGTRLTVL.

The chain couples TRBV29-1 to TRBJ1-1; 7 bases align to TRBD1. The V gene end was trimmed by 6 bases and the J gene end by 0 bases; junction bases not matched to a gene: 4. The CDR3 sequence is 13 residues long. CDR1 is SQVTM and CDR2 is ANQGSEA in the germline V gene. For the CDR3, the DNA is TGCAGCGTCCTGACAGGGTTGAACACTGAAGCTTTCTTT. This encodes CSVLTGLNTEAFF.

CDR3 bases: TGTGCCAGCAGCCCTGGAGACGTCCAACGGGATTCACCCCTCCACTTT. Translation: CASSPGDVQRDSPLHF. The chain is built from TRBV14 and TRBJ1-6; D is unclear. CDR3 length: 16 residues. V shed 4 bases and J shed 8 bases, with 18 bases lying between them. Germline V gene data show CDR1 as SGHDN and CDR2 as FVKESK.

V is TRBV29-1 and J is TRBJ2-1, with 8 bases matching TRBD1. This CDR3 has 15 amino acids. Germline V gives CDR1 SQVTM, CDR2 ANQGSEA. Unmatched junction bases numbered 3, after V lost 1 base and J lost 1 base. In DNA, the CDR3 is TGCAGCGTTGAAGGGCGGACAGGGTCCTACAATGAGCAGTTCTTC. Translation: CSVEGRTGSYNEQFF.

This rearrangement joins TRBV6-5 to TRBJ1-6; D perhaps matches TRBD1 (5 bases). The length of the CDR3 is 14 residues. The V end was cut by 10 bases, the J end by 8 bases, with 18 bases between. Germline values: CDR1 MNHEY, CDR2 SVGAGI. DNA of the CDR3: TGTGCCAACAGGCCTGCGGGAGTTGATTCACCCCTCCACTTT. Translated: CANRPAGVDSPLHF.

The DNA of the CDR3 is TGCGCCAGCAGCTTGATCGGGTTTACAGGGGGCGACGCTTTCTTT. It is translated as CASSLIGFTGGDAFF. The chain carries TRBV5-1 and TRBJ1-1; the match to TRBD1 covers 9 bases. CDR3 length: 15 residues. From germline, CDR1 is SGHRS and CDR2 YFSETQ. The trim removed 1 base at V and 11 bases at J, leaving 12 bases unmatched.

The V call is TRBV27, the J call TRBJ2-3, with 11 positions matching TRBD2. V gave up 7 bases and J gave up 2 bases; unmatched junction bases: 29. Germline V gene data show CDR1 as MNHEY and CDR2 as SMNVEV (reference sequence). The CDR3 has 23 residues. The CDR3 DNA follows: TGTGCCAGCACCCAAGGTTGGACTAGCGGGTTTTCTCTCCAACTGGATAACACAGATACGCAGTATTTT. It codes for CASTQGWTSGFSLQLDNTDTQYF.

This clone was recorded once. The rearrangement links TRBV27 to TRBJ2-7; maybe TRBD2 (5 bases). The CDR3 loop spans 14 amino acids. V lost 4 bases and J lost 3, with 13 bases in between. Germline-derived CDR1 and CDR2 are MNHEY and SMNVEV (reference sequence). CDR3 region: CASSYDYFNYEQYF. The CDR3 DNA reads as TGTGCCAGCAGTTATGACTACTTCAACTACGAGCAGTACTTC.

The chain is built from TRBV6-6 and TRBJ1-6, with TRBD1 matching 9 bases. J gave up 6 bases and V 5 bases, and 8 bases lay outside the gene matches. Germline CDR1 and CDR2: MNHNY and SVGAGI (reference sequence). The CDR3 is 16 amino acids. The CDR3 DNA sequence: TGTGCCAGCAGTCCCCCGGGACAGGGCCCTAATTCACCCCTCCACTTT. Its translation is CASSPPGQGPNSPLHF.

The V and J genes are TRBV7-9 and TRBJ1-1; D not resolved. V lost 1 base and J 8 bases, leaving 11 bases between the germline ends. The germline gives CDR1 SEHNR, CDR2 FQNEAQ (reference sequence). CDR3 size: 13 residues. The CDR3: CASSLDMRVEAFF. The CDR3 DNA sequence: TGTGCCAGCAGCTTAGATATGCGGGTGGAAGCTTTCTTT.